Listed below are T cell receptor beta chains from one sample, sequenced in a study of blood T cell repertoires in COVID-19. This table comes from immunoSEQ multiplex PCR, and its TCRdb copy is limited to in-frame clones, with some not included. The data hold 95,000 to 150,000 clones, with around 87% observed a single time. Sequenced: peripheral blood. The receptors shown here come from a woman aged 45-65 years with acute or convalescent COVID-19. CDR3s include the opening cysteine and the closing phenylalanine or tryptophan. D genes are given only for firm matches. Rows may omit the clone size; those that give it use once, few, many or a size class.

CDR3 | DNA | D | size | J | length | V
CAWSVQIGPSGRLFF | TGTGCCTGGAGTGTCCAGATCGGTCCCAGTGGGAGACTGTTTTTT | NA | few | TRBJ1-4 | 15 | TRBV30
CASSSPSAGGPDTQYF | TGTGCCAGCAGTTCCCCTAGCGCGGGAGGCCCAGATACGCAGTATTTT | TRBD2 | NA | TRBJ2-3 | 16 | TRBV27
CASMGGLEVEAFF | TGTGCCAGTATGGGGGGTTTGGAAGTGGAAGCTTTCTTT | NA | NA | TRBJ1-1 | 13 | TRBV19
CASCRENNQPQHF | TGTGCCAGCTGCCGGGAGAATAATCAGCCCCAGCATTTT | NA | NA | TRBJ1-5 | 13 | TRBV6-5
CASTGSVGNEQFF | TGTGCCAGCACGGGGTCGGTTGGCAATGAGCAGTTCTTC | NA | once | TRBJ2-1 | 13 | TRBV9
CASSGGTDLPRNSPLHF | TGCGCCAGCAGCGGGGGGACAGACCTACCTCGGAATTCACCCCTCCACTTT | TRBD1 | NA | TRBJ1-6 | 17 | TRBV5-1
CASSGDRAATNEKLFF | TGTGCCAGTAGTGGGGACAGGGCTGCAACTAATGAAAAACTGTTTTTT | TRBD1 | NA | TRBJ1-4 | 16 | TRBV19
CASSLDGGRAGYEQYF | TGTGCCAGCAGCTTAGACGGCGGGAGGGCGGGCTACGAGCAGTACTTC | TRBD2 | NA | TRBJ2-7 | 16 | TRBV7-2
CASSLQGPKDTEAFF | TGTGCCAGCAGCTTACAGGGTCCAAAGGACACTGAAGCTTTCTTT | NA | NA | TRBJ1-1 | 15 | TRBV7-8
CASRPKGAGPSNIQYF | TGTGCCAGTAGGCCTAAAGGGGCGGGGCCCTCAAACATTCAGTACTTC | NA | NA | TRBJ2-4 | 16 | TRBV19
CASRGFGTLYNEQFF | TGTGCCAGCAGGGGTTTCGGGACTCTCTACAATGAGCAGTTCTTC | NA | NA | TRBJ2-1 | 15 | TRBV27
CASSLSGRLAGVEQETQYF | TGTGCCAGCAGCTTGTCGGGTAGGCTAGCGGGAGTAGAACAAGAGACCCAGTACTTC | TRBD2 | NA | TRBJ2-5 | 19 | TRBV5-8
CATSQQEGNTEAFF | TGTGCCACCAGCCAACAGGAGGGAAACACTGAAGCTTTCTTT | NA | few | TRBJ1-1 | 14 | TRBV15
CASSMPRVGNTEAFF | TGTGCCAGCAGCATGCCCAGGGTGGGGAACACTGAAGCTTTCTTT | NA | once | TRBJ1-1 | 15 | TRBV11-3
CASSFDPPGPSNYGYTF | TGTGCCAGCTCGTTTGACCCCCCAGGCCCCTCTAACTATGGCTACACCTTC | NA | NA | TRBJ1-2 | 17 | TRBV18
CASSLASGLGTDTQYF | TGTGCCAGCAGCTTAGCGTCGGGTTTGGGCACAGATACGCAGTATTTT | NA | few | TRBJ2-3 | 16 | TRBV7-6
CATSQENNQPQHF | TGTGCCACTTCACAGGAGAACAATCAGCCCCAGCATTTT | NA | NA | TRBJ1-5 | 13 | TRBV21-1
CASQGGSGMAGELFF | TGTGCCTCCCAGGGGGGTAGCGGGATGGCCGGGGAGCTGTTTTTT | NA | NA | TRBJ2-2 | 15 | TRBV11-3
CASSFQQGWHEQFF | TGTGCCAGCAGCTTTCAACAGGGGTGGCATGAGCAGTTCTTC | TRBD1 | few | TRBJ2-1 | 14 | TRBV7-2
CATSGRVGNEQFF | TGTGCCACCAGTGGCAGGGTGGGGAATGAGCAGTTCTTC | NA | NA | TRBJ2-1 | 13 | TRBV24-1
CASSLNREGYEQYF | TGCGCCAGCAGCTTGAACAGGGAGGGGTACGAGCAGTACTTC | NA | NA | TRBJ2-7 | 14 | TRBV5-1
CASSLGLAGDRYF | TGTGCCAGCAGTTTAGGACTAGCGGGAGATCGGTACTTC | TRBD2 | NA | TRBJ2-7 | 13 | TRBV12-3/TRBV12-4
CASSPGGGTDTQYF | TGTGCCAGCAGCCCGGGGGGCGGCACAGATACGCAGTATTTT | NA | NA | TRBJ2-3 | 14 | TRBV4-2
CASSLKHHSPLHF | TGTGCCAGCAGCTTAAAGCATCATTCACCCCTCCACTTT | NA | NA | TRBJ1-6 | 13 | TRBV7-2
CASSARGTAEGSYGYTF | TGTGCCAGCAGCGCCCGCGGGACAGCCGAAGGGTCCTATGGCTACACCTTC | TRBD1 | NA | TRBJ1-2 | 17 | TRBV7-6
CASHSDTQYF | TGTGCCAGCCACAGTGATACGCAGTATTTT | NA | NA | TRBJ2-3 | 10 | TRBV2
CASSPAGTQPQHF | TGTGCCAGCTCACCGGCGGGGACTCAGCCCCAGCATTTT | NA | NA | TRBJ1-5 | 13 | TRBV18
CASSLKPVNTEAFF | TGTGCCAGCAGTTTGAAGCCCGTGAACACTGAAGCTTTCTTT | NA | NA | TRBJ1-1 | 14 | TRBV27
CASSLASGNANEQFF | TGTGCCAGCAGCTTAGCTAGCGGGAATGCGAATGAGCAGTTCTTC | TRBD2 | NA | TRBJ2-1 | 15 | TRBV7-2
CASSTTGGRDEQYF | TGTGCCAGCAGCACGACAGGGGGTCGGGACGAGCAGTACTTC | TRBD1 | NA | TRBJ2-7 | 14 | TRBV5-5
CASSQDRETGELFF | TGTGCCAGCAGTCAGGACAGGGAGACCGGGGAGCTGTTTTTT | TRBD1 | NA | TRBJ2-2 | 14 | TRBV6-5
CASSIAGLEQYF | TGTGCCAGCAGCATAGCGGGTCTCGAGCAGTACTTC | TRBD2 | once | TRBJ2-7 | 12 | TRBV6-2/TRBV6-3
CASSLEVAGGGSPLHF | TGCGCCAGCAGCTTGGAGGTTGCAGGGGGCGGTTCACCCCTCCACTTT | TRBD1 | NA | TRBJ1-6 | 16 | TRBV5-1
CASSYKADYGYTF | TGTGCCAGCAGTTATAAGGCGGACTATGGCTACACCTTC | NA | NA | TRBJ1-2 | 13 | TRBV6-5
CASSFQGLQMNSPLHF | TGCGCCAGCAGCTTTCAGGGACTCCAAATGAATTCACCCCTCCACTTT | NA | NA | TRBJ1-6 | 16 | TRBV5-1
CASGGGEYYGYTF | TGCGCCAGCGGAGGGGGGGAGTACTATGGCTACACCTTC | NA | NA | TRBJ1-2 | 13 | TRBV10-2
CASSQRTGLAAYEQYF | TGTGCCAGCAGCCAAAGGACGGGACTAGCGGCCTACGAGCAGTACTTC | TRBD2 | NA | TRBJ2-7 | 16 | TRBV3-1/TRBV3-2
CASAPGKTSAIYNEQFF | TGTGCTAGTGCCCCCGGGAAGACTAGCGCCATCTACAATGAGCAGTTCTTC | TRBD2 | once | TRBJ2-1 | 17 | TRBV12-5
CASRLRHFNSPLHF | TGTGCCAGCAGGCTGCGGCATTTTAATTCACCCCTCCACTTT | NA | NA | TRBJ1-6 | 14 | TRBV28
CASSPSRGLGTEAFF | TGCGCCAGCAGCCCTTCCAGGGGGTTAGGCACTGAAGCTTTCTTT | TRBD1 | NA | TRBJ1-1 | 15 | TRBV5-1
CASSSRAASGDTQYF | TGTGCCAGCAGCTCAAGGGCGGCTAGCGGAGATACGCAGTATTTT | TRBD2 | NA | TRBJ2-3 | 15 | TRBV7-2
CASSFRGTNEKLFF | TGTGCCAGCAGTTTCAGGGGTACTAATGAAAAACTGTTTTTT | NA | NA | TRBJ1-4 | 14 | TRBV7-9
CAISPGTGGDEQYF | TGTGCCATCAGCCCCGGGACAGGGGGCGATGAGCAGTACTTC | TRBD1 | NA | TRBJ2-7 | 14 | TRBV10-3
CASNQAGTSTDTQYF | TGTGCCAGCAACCAAGCGGGGACTAGCACAGATACGCAGTATTTT | TRBD2 | NA | TRBJ2-3 | 15 | TRBV9
CASSLGQEGTGELFF | TGTGCCAGCAGCTTAGGGCAGGAAGGAACCGGGGAGCTGTTTTTT | NA | NA | TRBJ2-2 | 15 | TRBV7-6
CASSGKGAHQPQHF | TGCGCCAGCAGTGGAAAGGGAGCCCATCAGCCCCAGCATTTT | NA | NA | TRBJ1-5 | 14 | TRBV10-2
CASSHTAGGPETQYF | TGTGCCAGCAGCCATACAGCGGGGGGGCCGGAGACCCAGTACTTC | TRBD2 | NA | TRBJ2-5 | 15 | TRBV3-1/TRBV3-2
CASSVTSGFTDTQYF | TGTGCCAGCAGCGTAACTAGCGGTTTCACAGATACGCAGTATTTT | TRBD2 | once | TRBJ2-3 | 15 | TRBV11-2
CASSLFSYEQYF | TGTGCCAGCAGCCTCTTTTCCTACGAGCAGTACTTC | NA | NA | TRBJ2-7 | 12 | TRBV7-8
CASSGELYYGYTF | TGTGCCAGCAGTGGCGAGTTGTACTATGGCTACACCTTC | NA | NA | TRBJ1-2 | 13 | TRBV2
CASSLVGGGNNEQFF | TGTGCCAGCAGCTTAGTCGGGGGGGGAAACAATGAGCAGTTCTTC | TRBD2 | once | TRBJ2-1 | 15 | TRBV7-2
CAKHMTGELFF | TGTGCCAAGCATATGACCGGGGAGCTGTTTTTT | NA | few | TRBJ2-2 | 11 | TRBV6-5
CASSFETSEEQYF | TGCGCCAGCTCGTTTGAGACTAGCGAGGAGCAGTACTTC | TRBD2 | NA | TRBJ2-7 | 13 | TRBV5-1
CASSDRRRGNQPQHF | TGTGCCAGCAGCGACAGGAGGAGAGGCAATCAGCCCCAGCATTTT | NA | NA | TRBJ1-5 | 15 | TRBV2
CASSGLAGNTGELFF | TGTGCCAGCAGCGGTCTAGCGGGGAACACCGGGGAGCTGTTTTTT | TRBD2 | NA | TRBJ2-2 | 15 | TRBV5-6
CAISSQGPGELFF | TGTGCCATCAGTTCTCAGGGTCCCGGGGAGCTGTTTTTT | NA | NA | TRBJ2-2 | 13 | TRBV10-3
CASSFGGGYSYEQYF | TGTGCCAGCAGTTTTGGGGGGGGCTACTCCTACGAGCAGTACTTC | NA | NA | TRBJ2-7 | 15 | TRBV5-4
CASSYSTGRTEAFF | TGTGCCAGCAGTTACTCGACAGGGCGGACTGAAGCTTTCTTT | TRBD1 | NA | TRBJ1-1 | 14 | TRBV6-5
CASSLTGEEYYGYTF | TGTGCCAGCAGCTTAACAGGGGAGGAATACTATGGCTACACCTTC | TRBD1 | NA | TRBJ1-2 | 15 | TRBV7-2
CAITPTGDFNEQFF | TGTGCCATCACTCCAACGGGAGACTTCAATGAGCAGTTCTTC | NA | NA | TRBJ2-1 | 14 | TRBV10-3